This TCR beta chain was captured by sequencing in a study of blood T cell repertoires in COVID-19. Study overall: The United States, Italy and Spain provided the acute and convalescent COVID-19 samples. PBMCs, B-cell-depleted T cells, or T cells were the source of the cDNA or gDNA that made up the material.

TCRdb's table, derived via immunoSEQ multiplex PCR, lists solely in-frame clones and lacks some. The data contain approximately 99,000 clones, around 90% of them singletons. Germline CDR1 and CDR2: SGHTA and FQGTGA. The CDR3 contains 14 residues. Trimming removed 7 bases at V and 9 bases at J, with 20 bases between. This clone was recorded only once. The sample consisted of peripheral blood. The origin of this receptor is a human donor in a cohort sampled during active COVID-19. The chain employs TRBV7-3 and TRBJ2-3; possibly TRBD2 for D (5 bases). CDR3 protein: CASKPGSGVDTQYF. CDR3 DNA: TGTGCCAGCAAACCGGGGTCCGGGGTAGACACGCAGTATTTT.